One sample yielded the 25 T cell receptor beta chains listed below, sequenced in a study of OX40 agonist ivuxolimab in advanced cancers. Using immunoSEQ multiplex PCR, the repertoire was profiled, and TCRdb retains in-frame clones only, with some absent. The profile shows around 75,000 clones, approximately 80% of them singletons. This sample comprised CD4+ or CD8+ T cells sorted from blood, obtained in a trial of the OX40 agonist ivuxolimab. All receptors derive from an adult with an advanced solid tumor such as melanoma, head and neck, liver or kidney cancer.

This chain uses TRBV5-5 with TRBJ2-5, with 9 bases matching TRBD1. The germline CDR1 and CDR2 sequences are SGHKS and YYEKEE (reference sequence). The CDR3 is 18 amino acids. V lost 4 bases and J lost 4; bases outside the gene matches: 17. CDR3 in amino acids: CASSAKNRDRVVGETQYF. DNA for the CDR3: TGTGCCAGCAGCGCCAAGAACCGGGACAGGGTGGTTGGAGAGACCCAGTACTTC.

The V gene is TRBV7-9, the J gene TRBJ2-3; 12 bases are a match to TRBD2. This CDR3 is 17 amino acids long. Germline CDR1 and CDR2: SEHNR and FQNEAQ (reference sequence). V trimming: 2 bases; J trimming: 4 bases; junction bases outside the gene matches: 7. CDR3 sequence: CASSLPASGGAPDTQYF. CDR3 DNA sequence: TGTGCCAGCAGCTTACCAGCTAGCGGGGGGGCTCCAGATACGCAGTATTTT.

The rearrangement uses TRBV27 and TRBJ1-1; D is possibly TRBD1 (5 bases). V lost 6 bases and J 4 bases, leaving 21 bases between the germline ends. There are 16 residues in the CDR3. Per germline, CDR1 MNHEY and CDR2 SMNVEV (reference sequence). The CDR3 DNA sequence: TGTGCCAGCAGGGGGGGAATCTGGGGCGCCCCCACTGAAGCTTTCTTT. It translates to CASRGGIWGAPTEAFF.

The V and J genes are TRBV28 and TRBJ2-7; D gene unclear. V lost 1 base and J lost 2, with 3 bases in between. The CDR3 consists of 12 residues. Germline assignment: CDR1 MDHEN and CDR2 SYDVKM. CDR3 region: CASSLSPYEQYF. The CDR3 coding sequence is TGTGCCAGCAGTTTATCCCCCTACGAGCAGTACTTC.

This clone came up once. The CDR3 region is CASTIGGYSTDTQYF. The CDR3 nucleotides are TGCGCCAGCACTATCGGGGGTTATAGCACAGATACGCAGTATTTT. V gene TRBV5-1 combines with J gene TRBJ2-3; D might be TRBD2 (6 bases). V gave up 6 bases and J gave up 0 bases, with 14 bases separating them. Germline assignment: CDR1 SGHRS and CDR2 YFSETQ. The CDR3 is 15 amino acids.

V gene TRBV7-6 combines with J gene TRBJ2-1; 7 nucleotides align to TRBD1. Germline values: CDR1 SGHVS, CDR2 FNYEAQ. J gave up 3 bases and V 5 bases, and 7 bases lay outside the gene matches. The CDR3 runs to 15 residues. The CDR3 DNA is TGTGCCAGCAGCCGACCGGGACAGAGCTACAATGAGCAGTTCTTC. Translation: CASSRPGQSYNEQFF.

This clone has more than one count but fewer than ten. This chain joins TRBV9 and TRBJ2-7; 8 nucleotides align to TRBD1. Germline-derived CDR1 and CDR2 are SGDLS and YYNGEE. This CDR3 is 14 amino acids long. Unmatched junction bases numbered 5, after V lost 1 base and J lost 5 bases. CDR3 sequence: CASSVLTGGNEQYF. The CDR3 DNA reads TGTGCCAGCAGCGTATTAACAGGGGGGAACGAGCAGTACTTC.

This chain uses TRBV6-5 with TRBJ2-7; D gene ambiguous. The germline V gene encodes CDR1 MNHEY and CDR2 SVGAGI. Trimming cost V 6 bases and J 3 bases, with 15 bases left between them. The CDR3 has 14 amino acids. CDR3 nucleotides: TGTGCCAGCAGAATCCGGCAGGCTGGCTACGAGCAGTACTTC. This sequence encodes CASRIRQAGYEQYF.

This chain uses TRBV29-1 with TRBJ2-1; 10 bases are shared with TRBD1. Germline V gene lookup returns CDR1 SQVTM and CDR2 ANQGSEA. This CDR3 has 13 amino acids. J was trimmed by 9 bases and V by 5 bases; bases with no gene match: 7. The CDR3: CSVLTGGKGEQFF. The CDR3 DNA reads TGCAGCGTTCTGACAGGGGGCAAGGGTGAGCAGTTCTTC.

The V and J genes are TRBV28 and TRBJ1-2, with TRBD1 matching 8 bases. This CDR3 spans 14 amino acids. Germline V lookup: CDR1 MDHEN, CDR2 SYDVKM. J lost 5 bases, V lost 7 bases, and 9 bases had no gene match. Here the CDR3 DNA reads TGTGCCAGCATTCGAGGACAGGGAAGTTATGGCTACACCTTC. The encoded protein is CASIRGQGSYGYTF.

The gene calls are TRBV10-1 and TRBJ2-2; D call uncertain. Looked up from germline, CDR1 is WNHNN and CDR2 is SYGVQD (reference sequence). V lost 4 bases and J 0 bases, leaving 6 bases between the germline ends. This CDR3 region has 14 residues. The CDR3 nucleotides are TGCGCCAGCAGTGCATTACCGAACACCGGGGAGCTGTTTTTT. Amino acid sequence: CASSALPNTGELFF.

The chain uses TRBV6-1 and TRBJ2-7, with TRBD2 matching 7 bases. Germline V gives CDR1 MNHNS, CDR2 SASEGT. V trimming: 5 bases; J trimming: 3 bases; junction bases outside the gene matches: 10. The CDR3 is made up of 15 amino acids. The chain's CDR3 is CASSLEVGRDYEQYF. The CDR3 DNA is TGTGCCAGCAGTCTGGAGGTTGGGAGGGACTACGAGCAGTACTTC.

The chain combines TRBV21-1 with TRBJ2-7; the table gives TRBD1 as D, unverified against the DNA. TRBV21-1 is listed as a pseudogene. The CDR3 is 15 amino acids. For the CDR3, the DNA is TGTGCCAGCAGCAATCTAGGGGACAGGGTGAAAGAGCAGTACTTC. Its translation is CASSNLGDRVKEQYF.

The rearrangement uses TRBV30 and TRBJ2-4; D is undetermined. CDR1 is GTSNPN, CDR2 SVGIG, per germline (reference sequence). The CDR3 extends over 15 amino acids. The germline V and J ends were trimmed by 3 bases and 0 bases, with 12 bases remaining between them. CDR3 amino acids: CAWRIIGLAKNIQYF. The CDR3 DNA reads TGTGCCTGGAGAATCATAGGGCTAGCCAAAAACATTCAGTACTTC. Looking up the rest from reference TRBV30 and TRBJ2-4 gives the full variable domain: SQTIHQWPATLVQPVGSPLSLECTVEGTSNPNLYWYRQAAGRGLQLLFYSVGIGQISSEVPQNLSASRPQDRQFILSSKKLLLSDSGFYLCAWRIIGLAKNIQYFGAGTRLSVL.

This clone is a singleton in its sample. The chain combines TRBV4-2 with TRBJ1-2, with 7 bases lining up with TRBD1. The CDR3 sequence is 17 residues long. V dropped 3 bases and J dropped 4; count of bases not matched to a gene: 14. The V gene's germline CDR1 is LGHNA and CDR2 YNFKEQ. The CDR3: CASSQGGIGQDVYGYTF. CDR3 DNA sequence: TGTGCCAGCAGCCAGGGAGGGATCGGACAGGATGTCTATGGCTACACCTTC.

This clone has just a few counts. The chain links TRBV6-1 to TRBJ2-3, with 7 bases identical to TRBD2. With 7 bases clipped from V and 0 bases from J, the junction kept 4 bases outside the gene matches. Per germline, CDR1 MNHNS and CDR2 SASEGT. The length of the CDR3 is 14 residues. The CDR3 DNA follows: TGTGCCAGCAACGTCGGGGGGAGCACAGATACGCAGTATTTT. Translated: CASNVGGSTDTQYF.

This clone was observed once. The chain combines TRBV5-8 with TRBJ2-3, with a tentative D call TRBD2 (5 bases). The CDR3 extends over 15 amino acids. The V gene's germline CDR1 is SGHTS and CDR2 YDEGEE. V lost 5 bases and J lost 4, with 17 bases in between. CDR3 protein: CASRPGLFKADTQYF. The CDR3 coding sequence is TGTGCCAGCAGGCCTGGACTTTTTAAGGCAGATACGCAGTATTTT.

The genes are TRBV25-1 and TRBJ2-3; 11 nucleotides match TRBD1. Trimming cost V 2 bases and J 3 bases; bases outside gene matches: 4. Germline-derived CDR1 and CDR2 are MGHDK and SYGVNS. The CDR3 runs to 16 residues. CDR3 coding DNA: TGTGCCAGCAGTGAACTCGGACAGGGGGCAACAGATACGCAGTATTTT. It translates to CASSELGQGATDTQYF.

CDR3 sequence reads: CASSPDRGPTDTQYF. The CDR3 bases are TGTGCCAGCAGCCCGGACAGGGGGCCTACAGATACGCAGTATTTT. The chain carries TRBV7-7 and TRBJ2-3; TRBD1 matches at 11 bases. The CDR3 contains 15 residues. V lost 5 bases, J lost 3 bases, and 4 bases stayed unmatched. CDR1 SSHAT and CDR2 FNYEAQ come from the germline V gene (reference sequence).

The genes are TRBV29-1 and TRBJ2-5; D may be TRBD1 or TRBD2 (5 bases each). Trimming stripped 6 bases from V and 10 bases from J, with 24 bases between. This CDR3 is built from 14 residues. Germline V gene lookup returns CDR1 SQVTM and CDR2 ANQGSEA. Here the CDR3 DNA reads TGCAGCGTCCCCGGGACCGGATGGGCGAGAGGCCAGTACTTC. This gives the protein CSVPGTGWARGQYF.

The rearrangement joins TRBV30 to TRBJ1-2; D gene unclear. The V gene lost 2 bases and the J gene lost 9 bases, with 19 bases spanning the gap. There are 14 residues in the CDR3. Germline V lookup: CDR1 GTSNPN, CDR2 SVGIG (reference sequence). CDR3 sequence (DNA): TGTGCCTGGAGTAATTTGGCGGGGAGGAACCGCTACACCTTC. Protein product: CAWSNLAGRNRYTF.

The genes are TRBV18 and TRBJ1-3, with unresolved D. This CDR3 comprises 14 residues. Germline V gives CDR1 KGHSH, CDR2 LQKENI. The V end lost 6 bases, the J end lost 8 bases, and 17 bases lay between the germline ends. The CDR3 reads CASSRIADGDTIYF. CDR3 nucleotides: TGTGCCAGCTCCCGAATCGCCGATGGGGACACCATATATTTT.

The CDR3 here is CASSPMDNLNTEAFF. CDR3 in DNA: TGTGCCAGCTCACCAATGGATAATCTGAACACTGAAGCTTTCTTT. The chain joins TRBV18 to TRBJ1-1; D ambiguous. V lost 2 bases to trimming and J lost 0 bases, with 10 bases between them. Germline V lookup: CDR1 KGHSH, CDR2 LQKENI. The CDR3 has 15 amino acids.

This sequence joins TRBV30 and TRBJ2-7, with D hard to call. CDR1 is GTSNPN, CDR2 SVGIG, per germline (reference sequence). V gave up 1 base and J gave up 0 bases, with 13 bases separating them. This CDR3 has 15 residues. CDR3 bases: TGTGCCTGGAGTGGAGACTTGATAAGCTCCTACGAGCAGTACTTC. It is translated as CAWSGDLISSYEQYF. Filled out from reference TRBV30 and TRBJ2-7, the complete variable domain reads SQTIHQWPATLVQPVGSPLSLECTVEGTSNPNLYWYRQAAGRGLQLLFYSVGIGQISSEVPQNLSASRPQDRQFILSSKKLLLSDSGFYLCAWSGDLISSYEQYFGPGTRLTVT.

J is TRBJ1-5 and V is TRBV11-2; weak D call: TRBD1 (5 bases). V dropped 4 bases and J dropped 2 bases, with 18 bases sitting between them. Germline CDR1 and CDR2: SGHAT and FQNNGV. The CDR3 is 17 amino acids. CDR3 amino acids: CASSSLLGTGGNQPQHF. In nucleotides, the CDR3 is TGTGCCAGCAGCTCCCTTCTGGGGACTGGGGGCAATCAGCCCCAGCATTTT.